Listed here are 27 T cell receptor beta chains from one sample, sequenced in a study of graft-versus-host responses after intestinal transplantation. The table came from immunoSEQ multiplex PCR; TCRdb's copy has only in-frame clones and leaves some out. The table lists 99,000 or so clones, roughly 90% of them singletons. Their antigens remain unidentified. The sequenced sample was unstimulated CD4+ T cells sorted from spleen or lymph node cells, obtained before intestinal transplant. The receptors stem from a human donor who received an intestinal transplant.

Only a few counts were recorded for this clone. V usage is TRBV5-4 and J usage is TRBJ2-3; TRBD2 matches 14 bases. The CDR3 contains 17 residues. J gave up 2 bases and V 5 bases, and 7 bases lay outside the gene matches. Germline CDR1 is SGHNT and CDR2 is YYREEE (reference sequence). The CDR3 DNA is TGTGCCAGCAGGCACGGACTAGCGGGGGGCAACACAGATACGCAGTATTTT. Its translation: CASRHGLAGGNTDTQYF.

This clone has just one count. The V call is TRBV6-1, the J call TRBJ2-1; D gene unclear. V lost 11 bases and J lost 8, with 19 bases in between. In germline, CDR1 is MNHNS, CDR2 SASEGT. The CDR3 runs 13 residues. CDR3 sequence: CAVGVYVRDEQFF. The CDR3 DNA is TGTGCCGTGGGCGTATACGTCCGGGATGAGCAGTTCTTC.

This sequence joins TRBV6-5 and TRBJ2-7; unclear D gene. The CDR3 spans 11 residues. CDR1 and CDR2 from the germline V gene are MNHEY and SVGAGI. Trimming shortened V by 7 bases and J by 3 bases, and 7 bases separated the two germline ends. The CDR3 coding sequence is TGTGCCAGCACAGGAAACTACGAGCAGTACTTC. Translating it yields CASTGNYEQYF.

This chain uses TRBV30 with TRBJ1-4; possibly TRBD1 for D (5 bases). Germline V gives CDR1 GTSNPN, CDR2 SVGIG (reference sequence). Trimming took off 6 bases at V and 0 bases at J, with 11 bases between the two ends. The CDR3 contains 14 residues. The CDR3 reads CACRGAATNEKLFF. The CDR3 nucleotides are TGTGCCTGTCGAGGGGCTGCAACTAATGAAAAACTGTTTTTT.

The gene calls are TRBV5-6 and TRBJ1-4, with D unclear. Germline values: CDR1 SGHDT, CDR2 YYEEEE. There are 16 residues in the CDR3. The V end was cut by 4 bases, the J end by 2 bases, with 15 bases between. CDR3: CASSPPGYSTNEKLFF. CDR3 DNA sequence: TGTGCCAGCAGCCCGCCTGGGTATTCCACTAATGAAAAACTGTTTTTT.

This clone was seen only once. V gene TRBV6-5 combines with J gene TRBJ1-2, with 9 positions matching TRBD1. The germline CDR1 and CDR2 sequences are MNHEY and SVGAGI. CDR3 size: 14 residues. With V trimmed by 5 bases and J by 6 bases, 7 bases remained unmatched. The CDR3 coding sequence is TGTGCCAGCAGTCCGGGACAGGGTTGGAATGGCTACACCTTC. Translating gives CASSPGQGWNGYTF.

The V call is TRBV27, the J call TRBJ1-4; D ambiguous. The CDR3 runs to 14 residues. Trimming removed 4 bases from V and 6 bases from J, with 12 bases in between. Germline values: CDR1 MNHEY, CDR2 SMNVEV (reference sequence). CDR3 sequence: CASSSVGLDEKLFF. The CDR3 DNA reads as TGTGCCAGCAGTTCCGTCGGGTTGGATGAAAAACTGTTTTTT. Supplemented by reference TRBV27 and TRBJ1-4, the full variable domain reads EAQVTQNPRYLITVTGKKLTVTCSQNMNHEYMSWYRQDPGLGLRQIYYSMNVEVTDKGDVPEGYKVSRKEKRNFPLILESPSPNQTSLYFCASSSVGLDEKLFFGSGTQLSVL.

J is TRBJ1-2 and V is TRBV7-2; D gene ambiguous. From germline, CDR1 is SGHTA and CDR2 FQGNSA. Trimming took off 3 bases at V and 3 bases at J, with 8 bases between the two ends. The CDR3 spans 13 residues. The CDR3 loop is CASSLGSYYGYTF. CDR3 sequence (DNA): TGTGCCAGCAGCTTGGGCAGCTACTATGGCTACACCTTC.

This chain links TRBV6-6 with TRBJ1-5; 9 bases map to TRBD1. The CDR3 is 15 amino acids. The V and J ends lost 3 bases and 5 bases, in that order; junction bases with no gene match: 5. CDR1 and CDR2 from the germline V gene are MNHNY and SVGAGI (reference sequence). The CDR3 DNA is TGTGCCAGCAGTTATCGGACAGGGGCCCATCAGCCCCAGCATTTT. It encodes CASSYRTGAHQPQHF.

The J gene is TRBJ2-7, the V gene TRBV30; D possibly corresponds to TRBD2 (5 bases). Per germline, CDR1 GTSNPN and CDR2 SVGIG (reference sequence). The CDR3 covers 13 residues. The germline V and J ends were trimmed by 3 bases and 4 bases, with 13 bases remaining between them. The CDR3 loop reads CAWRSGLIYEQYF. Here the CDR3 DNA reads TGTGCCTGGAGGTCAGGACTGATATACGAGCAGTACTTC.

The J gene is TRBJ2-3, the V gene TRBV11-2; TRBD2 matches 9 bases. This CDR3 is built from 16 residues. Germline V lookup: CDR1 SGHAT, CDR2 FQNNGV. V lost 6 bases to trimming and J lost 7 bases; unmatched junction nucleotides: 14. The CDR3 nucleotides are TGTGCCAGCAGAAATGCGGGGGGGCTCGGTTCGAATACGCAGTATTTT. It yields the protein CASRNAGGLGSNTQYF. Full variable domain (missing parts from reference TRBV11-2 and TRBJ2-3): EAGVAQSPRYKIIEKRQSVAFWCNPISGHATLYWYQQILGQGPKLLIQFQNNGVVDDSQLPKDRFSAERLKGVDSTLKIQPAKLEDSAVYLCASRNAGGLGSNTQYFGPGTRLTVL.

The J gene is TRBJ2-5, the V gene TRBV11-3; 8 bases agree with TRBD1. The J call may be in error: the DNA end matches TRBJ2-7 better. The CDR3 is 15 amino acids. Germline CDR1 SGHNT, CDR2 YENEEA. The CDR3 here is CASSPSSDRAYEQYF. For the CDR3, the DNA is TGTGCCAGCAGCCCATCCTCGGACAGGGCCTACGAGCAGTACTTC.

The J gene is TRBJ2-1, the V gene TRBV7-3; possibly TRBD1 for D (6 bases). Between the trimmed V and J ends, which lost 2 bases and 0 bases, there was a span of 20 bases. This CDR3 is 19 amino acids long. CDR1 SGHTA and CDR2 FQGTGA come from the germline V gene. CDR3 protein: CASSLLGRSWDNSYNEQFF. CDR3 in DNA: TGTGCCAGCAGCTTACTGGGTCGGTCTTGGGACAACTCCTACAATGAGCAGTTCTTC.

V usage is TRBV6-1 and J usage is TRBJ1-4; D call uncertain. The CDR3 contains 13 residues. CDR1 MNHNS and CDR2 SASEGT come from the germline V gene. Trimming removed 1 base from V and 11 bases from J, with 11 bases in between. Here the CDR3 DNA reads TGTGCCAGCAGTGAAGTTTACAGCCGTAAACTGTTTTTT. Translated: CASSEVYSRKLFF.

The V gene is TRBV5-1, the J gene TRBJ2-1; 10 nucleotides match TRBD1. CDR3 length: 15 residues. The J segment lost 2 bases and the V segment lost 4 bases, leaving 3 bases of the junction unmatched. The germline V gene has CDR1 SGHRS and CDR2 YFSETQ. CDR3 sequence reads: CASSTGQGAYNEQFF. The CDR3 DNA sequence: TGCGCCAGCAGCACCGGACAGGGGGCCTACAATGAGCAGTTCTTC.

The gene calls are TRBV19 and TRBJ2-7, with TRBD2 identical over 9 bases. Trimming took 8 bases from V and 7 from J; bases not matched to a gene: 9. CDR1 and CDR2 (germline): LNHDA, SQIVND (reference sequence). This CDR3 comprises 13 residues. The DNA of the CDR3 is TGTGCCAGTCAGCCTAGCGGGGTAGGAGAGCAGTACTTC. Protein: CASQPSGVGEQYF.

The rearrangement uses TRBV6-5 and TRBJ2-7, with D possibly being TRBD1 (5 bases). Per the germline V gene, CDR1 is MNHEY and CDR2 is SVGAGI. CDR3 length equals 15 residues. Trimming took off 1 base at V and 3 bases at J, with 13 bases between the two ends. DNA for the CDR3: TGTGCCAGCAGTTACTGGGGCACGGCCGACTACGAGCAGTACTTC. Protein: CASSYWGTADYEQYF.

Notes on this clone: The junction departs from the called germline gene at one end, perhaps through a read error. V gene TRBV28 combines with J gene TRBJ2-7; D gene ambiguous. The CDR3 has 14 amino acids. Germline V lookup: CDR1 MDHEN, CDR2 SYDVKM. CDR3 sequence: CASSYSSAGYGQYF. The CDR3 DNA reads TGTGCCAGCAGTTACTCATCTGCAGGCTACGGGCAGTACTTC.

V gene TRBV11-1 combines with J gene TRBJ2-2, with TRBD2 as a possible D gene (6 bases). The ends were cut back, 4 bases at V and 6 bases at J, with 15 bases in the middle. Germline V lookup: CDR1 SGHAT, CDR2 FQDESV (reference sequence). The CDR3 extends over 15 amino acids. The DNA of the CDR3 is TGTGCCAGCAGCTGGCGGGACTTCCCGGCCGGGGAGCTGTTTTTT. Protein: CASSWRDFPAGELFF.

The rearrangement links TRBV5-1 to TRBJ2-7; TRBD1 agrees at 8 bases. The trim removed 3 bases at V and 7 bases at J, leaving 12 bases unmatched. Germline values: CDR1 SGHRS, CDR2 YFSETQ. CDR3 length: 15 residues. The CDR3 loop is CASSWGTGGTREQYF. The CDR3 coding sequence is TGCGCCAGCAGCTGGGGGACAGGAGGTACGCGGGAGCAGTACTTC. The full variable domain, its missing parts supplied by reference TRBV5-1 and TRBJ2-7, is KAGVTQTPRYLIKTRGQQVTLSCSPISGHRSVSWYQQTPGQGLQFLFEYFSETQRNKGNFPGRFSGRQFSNSRSEMNVSTLELGDSALYLCASSWGTGGTREQYFGPGTRLTVT.

The CDR3 is CASSLLGSPYRYGYTF. CDR3 nucleotides: TGTGCCAGCAGCCTACTCGGGAGCCCATACCGCTATGGCTACACCTTC. The chain couples TRBV6-6 to TRBJ1-2; D unresolved. V lost 6 bases and J lost 4, with 21 bases in between. Germline loops: CDR1 MNHNY, CDR2 SVGAGI (reference sequence). This CDR3 contains 16 residues.

V usage is TRBV11-2 and J usage is TRBJ2-7; D remains ambiguous. CDR3 size: 11 residues. V lost 6 bases and J lost 1, with 4 bases in between. Germline CDR1 is SGHAT and CDR2 is FQNNGV. The CDR3 coding sequence is TGTGCCAGCAGATCTTCCTACGAGCAGTACTTC. Its protein is CASRSSYEQYF.

This chain links TRBV6-5 with TRBJ1-5; D possibly corresponds to TRBD1 (5 bases). Per germline, CDR1 MNHEY and CDR2 SVGAGI. The CDR3 runs 14 residues. Trimming left V 2 bases short and J 6 bases short, with 11 bases between. DNA of the CDR3: TGTGCCAGCAGTTACGGGCAGGGTAGTCAGCCCCAGCATTTT. Amino acids: CASSYGQGSQPQHF.

J is TRBJ2-2 and V is TRBV18; a possible D gene is TRBD2 (5 bases). V lost 2 bases and J 6 bases, leaving 10 bases between the germline ends. CDR3 length equals 14 residues. Germline V gives CDR1 KGHSH, CDR2 LQKENI. CDR3 residues: CASSPGGPAGELFF. CDR3 nucleotides: TGTGCCAGCTCACCAGGCGGGCCGGCCGGGGAGCTGTTTTTT.

CDR3 in amino acids: CASSQRSSGYEQYF. The DNA of the CDR3 is TGCGCCAGCAGCCAACGTTCTAGCGGCTACGAGCAGTACTTC. The rearrangement joins TRBV4-1 to TRBJ2-5, with 7 bases lining up with TRBD2. With the DNA end fitting TRBJ2-7 better, the J assignment may be wrong. There are 14 residues in the CDR3. Germline lookup yields CDR1 MGHRA and CDR2 YSYEKL.

The V and J genes are TRBV6-5 and TRBJ1-1, with 9 bases lining up with TRBD1. This CDR3 is built from 16 residues. V gave up 2 bases and J gave up 2 bases; unmatched junction bases: 6. Per germline, CDR1 MNHEY and CDR2 SVGAGI. CDR3 bases: TGTGCCAGCAGTTACGGGGGACAGGGTGGAAACACTGAAGCTTTCTTT. This encodes CASSYGGQGGNTEAFF.

This clone showed up just once. V is TRBV6-5 and J is TRBJ1-2; TRBD1 is a possible D gene (6 bases). Trimming removed 6 bases at V and 1 base at J, with 9 bases between. CDR1 and CDR2 from the germline V gene are MNHEY and SVGAGI. This CDR3 contains 13 residues. CDR3 nucleotides: TGTGCCAGCAGGGAACAGGGTAACTATGGCTACACCTTC. Its translation: CASREQGNYGYTF.